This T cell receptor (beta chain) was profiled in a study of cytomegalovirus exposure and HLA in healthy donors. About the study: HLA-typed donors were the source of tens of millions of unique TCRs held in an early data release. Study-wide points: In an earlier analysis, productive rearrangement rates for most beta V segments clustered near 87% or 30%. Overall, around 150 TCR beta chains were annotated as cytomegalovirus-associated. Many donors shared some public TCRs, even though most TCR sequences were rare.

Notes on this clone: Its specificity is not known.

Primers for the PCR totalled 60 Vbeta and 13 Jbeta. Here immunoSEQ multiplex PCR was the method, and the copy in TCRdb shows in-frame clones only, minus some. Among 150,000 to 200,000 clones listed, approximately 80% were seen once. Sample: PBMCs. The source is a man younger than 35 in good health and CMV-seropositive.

The CDR3 region is CASSLESRGTQYF. The DNA of the CDR3 is TGTGCCAGCAGCTTAGAAAGTCGGGGGACCCAGTACTTC. The chain links TRBV11-2 to TRBJ2-5; tentative D call: TRBD2 (5 bases). Germline loops: CDR1 SGHAT, CDR2 FQNNGV. The CDR3 is 13 residues long. V lost 0 bases to trimming and J lost 7 bases, with 9 bases between them.